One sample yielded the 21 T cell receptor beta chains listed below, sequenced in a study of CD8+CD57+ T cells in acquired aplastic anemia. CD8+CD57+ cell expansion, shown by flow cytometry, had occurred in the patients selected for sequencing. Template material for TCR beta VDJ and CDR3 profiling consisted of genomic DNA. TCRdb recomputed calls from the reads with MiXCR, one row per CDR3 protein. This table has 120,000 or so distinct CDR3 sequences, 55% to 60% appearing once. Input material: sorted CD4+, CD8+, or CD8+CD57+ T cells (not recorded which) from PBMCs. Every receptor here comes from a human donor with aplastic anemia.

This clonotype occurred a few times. CDR3 region: CSVETSDRRGYTF. The CDR3 nucleotides are TGCAGCGTTGAAACCTCGGACAGACGTGGCTACACCTTC. This chain uses TRBV29-1 with TRBJ1-2; TRBD1 might be the D (6 bases). The ends were cut back, 2 bases at V and 7 bases at J, with 14 bases in the middle. CDR1 is SQVTM and CDR2 is ANQGSEA in the germline V gene. The CDR3 has 13 amino acids. The whole variable domain, filled in from reference TRBV29-1 and TRBJ1-2, reads SAVISQKPSRDICQRGTSLTIQCQVDSQVTMMFWYRQQPGQSLTLIATANQGSEATYESGFVIDKFPISRPNLTFSTLTVSNMSPEDSSIYLCSVETSDRRGYTFGSGTRLTVV.

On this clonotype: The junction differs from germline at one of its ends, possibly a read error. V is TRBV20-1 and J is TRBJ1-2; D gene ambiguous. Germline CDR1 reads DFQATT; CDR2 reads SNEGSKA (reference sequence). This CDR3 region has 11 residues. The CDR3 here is CSARELEVGLF. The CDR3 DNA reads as TGCAGTGCTAGAGAACTCGAGGTCGGACTCTTC.

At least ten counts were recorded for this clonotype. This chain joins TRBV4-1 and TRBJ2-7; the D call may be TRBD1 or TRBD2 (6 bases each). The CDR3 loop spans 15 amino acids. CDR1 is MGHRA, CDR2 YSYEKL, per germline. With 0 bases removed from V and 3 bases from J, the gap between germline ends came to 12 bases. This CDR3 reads CASSQETGGRYEQYF. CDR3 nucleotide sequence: TGCGCCAGCAGCCAAGAAACCGGGGGCCGCTACGAGCAGTACTTC.

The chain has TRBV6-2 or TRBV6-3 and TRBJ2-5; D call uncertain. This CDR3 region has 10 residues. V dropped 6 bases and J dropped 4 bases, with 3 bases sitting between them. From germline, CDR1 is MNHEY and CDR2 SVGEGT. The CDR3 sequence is CASRTETQYF. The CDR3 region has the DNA TGTGCCAGCAGGACAGAGACCCAGTACTTC.

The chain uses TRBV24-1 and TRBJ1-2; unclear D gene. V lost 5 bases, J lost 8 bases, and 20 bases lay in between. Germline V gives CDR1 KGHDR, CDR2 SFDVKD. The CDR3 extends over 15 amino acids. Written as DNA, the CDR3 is TGTGCCACCAGTGCGACACCCGATAAGAGATGGGGCTACACCTTC. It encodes CATSATPDKRWGYTF.

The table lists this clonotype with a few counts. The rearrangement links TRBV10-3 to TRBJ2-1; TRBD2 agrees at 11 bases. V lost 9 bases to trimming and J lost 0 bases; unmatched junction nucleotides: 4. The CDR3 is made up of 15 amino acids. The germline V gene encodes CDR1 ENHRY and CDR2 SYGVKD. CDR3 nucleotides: TGTGCCATATCTAGCGGGAGGACCTCCTACAATGAGCAGTTCTTC. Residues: CAISSGRTSYNEQFF.

The CDR3 coding sequence is TGCAGTGCCCTCTGGACGGAAGCTTTCTTT. Translation: CSALWTEAFF. The V and J genes are TRBV20-1 and TRBJ1-1; D uncertain. The CDR3 runs to 10 residues. The ends were cut back, 6 bases at V and 8 bases at J, with 10 bases in the middle. Germline V gene lookup returns CDR1 DFQATT and CDR2 SNEGSKA (reference sequence).

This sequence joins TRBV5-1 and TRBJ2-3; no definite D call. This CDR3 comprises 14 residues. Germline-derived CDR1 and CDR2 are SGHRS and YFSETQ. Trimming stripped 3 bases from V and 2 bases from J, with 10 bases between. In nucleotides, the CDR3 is TGCGCCAGCAGCTCCAGGCGGCTCACAGATACGCAGTATTTT. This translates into CASSSRRLTDTQYF.

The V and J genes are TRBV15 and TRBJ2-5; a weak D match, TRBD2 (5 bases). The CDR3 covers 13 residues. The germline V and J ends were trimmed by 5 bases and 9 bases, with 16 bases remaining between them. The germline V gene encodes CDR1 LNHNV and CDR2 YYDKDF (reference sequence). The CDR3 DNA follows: TGTGCCACCAGCGCCCGTAGCGCGACGGCCCAGTACTTC. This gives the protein CATSARSATAQYF.

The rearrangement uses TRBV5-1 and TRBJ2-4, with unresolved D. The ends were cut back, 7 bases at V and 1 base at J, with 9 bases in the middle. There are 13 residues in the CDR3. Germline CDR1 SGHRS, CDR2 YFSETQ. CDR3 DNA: TGCGCCAGCTCGATGGGCGCCAAAAACATTCAGTACTTC. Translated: CASSMGAKNIQYF. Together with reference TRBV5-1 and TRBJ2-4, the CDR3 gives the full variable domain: KAGVTQTPRYLIKTRGQQVTLSCSPISGHRSVSWYQQTPGQGLQFLFEYFSETQRNKGNFPGRFSGRQFSNSRSEMNVSTLELGDSALYLCASSMGAKNIQYFGAGTRLSVL.

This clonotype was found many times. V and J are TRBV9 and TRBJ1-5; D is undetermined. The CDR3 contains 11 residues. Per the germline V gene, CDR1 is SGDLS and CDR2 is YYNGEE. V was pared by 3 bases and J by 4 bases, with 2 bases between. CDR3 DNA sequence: TGTGCCAGCAGCGCTAATCAGCCCCAGCATTTT. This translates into CASSANQPQHF.

CDR3 sequence reads: CATSGIQVSTEAFF. CDR3 sequence (DNA): TGTGCCACCAGTGGTATTCAAGTGAGCACTGAAGCTTTCTTT. The chain uses TRBV24-1 and TRBJ1-1, with D uncertain. This CDR3 comprises 14 residues. V was trimmed by 5 bases and J by 4 bases, leaving 13 bases between them. The germline V gene encodes CDR1 KGHDR and CDR2 SFDVKD.

The CDR3 region is CASSYFAGLTEAFF. The CDR3 region has the DNA TGTGCCAGCAGTTACTTCGCGGGTCTCACTGAAGCTTTCTTT. The chain couples TRBV6-2 or TRBV6-3 to TRBJ1-1, with D uncertain. This CDR3 has 14 amino acids. The V and J ends lost 1 base and 4 bases respectively, with 10 bases between them. The germline V gene encodes CDR1 MNHEY and CDR2 SVGEGT.

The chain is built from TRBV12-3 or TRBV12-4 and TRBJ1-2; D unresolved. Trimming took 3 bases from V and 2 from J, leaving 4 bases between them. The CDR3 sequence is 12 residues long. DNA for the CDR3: TGTGCCAGCAGTTTCTCAAACTATGGCTACACCTTC. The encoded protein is CASSFSNYGYTF.

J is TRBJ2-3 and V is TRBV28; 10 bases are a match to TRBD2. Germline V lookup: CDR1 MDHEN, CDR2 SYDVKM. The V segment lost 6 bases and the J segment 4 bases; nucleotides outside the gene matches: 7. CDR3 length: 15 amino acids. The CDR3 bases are TGTGCCAGCAGCAAATTTAGCGGGAGGCCAGATACGCAGTATTTT. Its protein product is CASSKFSGRPDTQYF.

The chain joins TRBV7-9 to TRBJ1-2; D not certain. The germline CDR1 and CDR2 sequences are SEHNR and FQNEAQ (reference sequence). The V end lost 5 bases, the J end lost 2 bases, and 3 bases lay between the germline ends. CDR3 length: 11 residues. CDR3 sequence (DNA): TGTGCCAGCAGCGAGAACTATGGCTACACCTTC. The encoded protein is CASSENYGYTF.

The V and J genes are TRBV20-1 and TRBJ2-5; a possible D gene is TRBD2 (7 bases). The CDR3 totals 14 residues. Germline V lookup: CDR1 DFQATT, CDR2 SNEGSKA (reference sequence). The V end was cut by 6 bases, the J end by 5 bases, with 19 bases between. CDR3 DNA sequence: TGCAGTGCCCCTGGGAGGGGGGGCGGGGAGACCCAGTACTTC. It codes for CSAPGRGGGETQYF.

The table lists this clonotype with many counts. The CDR3 spells CATSGGLAGGHNEQFF. The CDR3, as DNA: TGTGCCACCAGCGGGGGACTAGCGGGGGGTCACAATGAGCAGTTCTTC. This chain uses TRBV15 with TRBJ2-1; 15 nucleotides line up with TRBD2. The CDR3 loop spans 16 amino acids. The germline CDR1 and CDR2 sequences are LNHNV and YYDKDF (reference sequence). V lost 5 bases and J lost 5; bases outside the gene matches: 4.

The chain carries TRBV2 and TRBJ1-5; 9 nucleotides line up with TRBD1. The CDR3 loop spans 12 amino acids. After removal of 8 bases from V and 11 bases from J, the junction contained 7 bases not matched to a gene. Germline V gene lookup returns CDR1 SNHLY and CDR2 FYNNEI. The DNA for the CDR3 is TGTGCCAGCTACCGGGACAGGGTGGCCCAGCATTTT. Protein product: CASYRDRVAQHF. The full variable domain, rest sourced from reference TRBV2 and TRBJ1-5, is EPEVTQTPSHQVTQMGQEVILRCVPISNHLYFYWYRQILGQKVEFLVSFYNNEISEKSEIFDDQFSVERPDGSNFTLKIRSTKLEDSAMYFCASYRDRVAQHFGDGTRLSIL.

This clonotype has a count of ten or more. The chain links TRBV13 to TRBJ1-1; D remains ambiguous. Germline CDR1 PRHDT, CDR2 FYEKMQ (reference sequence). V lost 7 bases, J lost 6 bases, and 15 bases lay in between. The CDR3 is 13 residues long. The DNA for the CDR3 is TGTGCCAGCACCTCGGGAGGAGCGGCTGAAGCTTTCTTT. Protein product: CASTSGGAAEAFF. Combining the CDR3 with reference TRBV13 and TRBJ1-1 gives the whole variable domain AAGVIQSPRHLIKEKRETATLKCYPIPRHDTVYWYQQGPGQDPQFLISFYEKMQSDKGSIPDRFSAQQFSDYHSELNMSSLELGDSALYFCASTSGGAAEAFFGQGTRLTVV.

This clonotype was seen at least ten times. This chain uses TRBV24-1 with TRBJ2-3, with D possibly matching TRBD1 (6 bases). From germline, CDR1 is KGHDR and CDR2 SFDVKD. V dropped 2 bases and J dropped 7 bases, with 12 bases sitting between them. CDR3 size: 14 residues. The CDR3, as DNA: TGTGCCACCAGTGATTCGGACAGATGGAATACGCAGTATTTT. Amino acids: CATSDSDRWNTQYF.